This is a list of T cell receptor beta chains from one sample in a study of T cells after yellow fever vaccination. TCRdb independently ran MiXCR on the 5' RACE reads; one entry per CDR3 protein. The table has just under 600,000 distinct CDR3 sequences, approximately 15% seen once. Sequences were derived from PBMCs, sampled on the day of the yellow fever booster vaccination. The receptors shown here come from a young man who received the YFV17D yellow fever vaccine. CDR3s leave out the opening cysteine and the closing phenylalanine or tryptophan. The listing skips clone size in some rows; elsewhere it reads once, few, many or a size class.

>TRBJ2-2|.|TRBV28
AGSRTQNTGELF
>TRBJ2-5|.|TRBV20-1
SASGEGGSQQETQY
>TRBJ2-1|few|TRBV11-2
ASSSYQGITLNEQF
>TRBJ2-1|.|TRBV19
ASTQGGSFKNNEQF
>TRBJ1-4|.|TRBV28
ASIPAEAHAKLF
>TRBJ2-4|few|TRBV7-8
ASSLPSGQAPIQY
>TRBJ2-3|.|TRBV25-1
ASSDLTSGRSDTQY
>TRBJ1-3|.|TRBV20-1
SARGGNTIY
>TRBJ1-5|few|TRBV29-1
SVGGTGQNQPQH
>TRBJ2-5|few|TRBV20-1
SATRETQY